This passage covers 11 T cell receptor beta chains from one sample sequenced in a study of T cell responses to AZD1222 COVID-19 vaccine. The assay was immunoSEQ multiplex PCR, and TCRdb's table has in-frame clones only and misses some. The top ten clones hold over 4% of a sample with roughly 130,000 clones, around 90% of them seen once. The sequences come from peripheral blood, collected 28 days after the second AZD1222 dose. The source is an adult who received the AZD1222 COVID-19 vaccine.

This chain connects TRBV28 to TRBJ2-5; 9 nucleotides line up with TRBD1. V gave up 6 bases and J gave up 3 bases; unmatched junction bases: 8. Germline CDR1 and CDR2: MDHEN and SYDVKM. The CDR3 loop spans 15 amino acids. The CDR3: CASRGGGQGKETQYF. CDR3 DNA sequence: TGTGCCAGCAGGGGGGGAGGACAGGGGAAAGAGACCCAGTACTTC.

This clone was counted between two and nine times. The V call is TRBV4-1, the J call TRBJ1-5; TRBD1 is a possible D gene (6 bases). Trimming left V 0 bases short and J 1 base short, with 7 bases between. This CDR3 is 15 amino acids long. Germline-derived CDR1 and CDR2 are MGHRA and YSYEKL. The CDR3 is CASSQDTGSNQPQHF. CDR3 bases: TGCGCCAGCAGCCAAGATACAGGGAGCAATCAGCCCCAGCATTTT.

This chain connects TRBV7-6 to TRBJ1-2; 9 positions match TRBD1. The CDR3 has 14 amino acids. CDR1 and CDR2 (germline): SGHVS, FNYEAQ. Trimming removed 5 bases from V and 5 bases from J; junction bases left unmatched: 6. CDR3 DNA sequence: TGTGCCAGCAGCCCGGACAGGGGAGGATATGGCTACACCTTC. Its translation: CASSPDRGGYGYTF.

The chain uses TRBV19 and TRBJ1-1, with 7 positions matching TRBD1. The CDR3 length is 14 residues. The junction had 7 bases not matched to a gene; V was cut back by 4 bases and J by 5 bases. Germline CDR1 is LNHDA and CDR2 is SQIVND (reference sequence). CDR3 sequence reads: CASSRDRDGTEAFF. CDR3 in DNA: TGTGCCAGTAGTAGAGACAGGGATGGAACTGAAGCTTTCTTT.

The chain couples TRBV28 to TRBJ2-1; D unresolved. Trimming took off 5 bases at V and 0 bases at J, with 11 bases between the two ends. Germline V gives CDR1 MDHEN, CDR2 SYDVKM. The CDR3 length is 15 residues. CDR3 sequence (DNA): TGTGCCAGCAGTACCTGGGTGGGCTCCTACAATGAGCAGTTCTTC. It is translated as CASSTWVGSYNEQFF.

The gene calls are TRBV5-6 and TRBJ1-1; maybe TRBD1 (5 bases). This CDR3 is built from 16 residues. CDR1 and CDR2 from the germline V gene are SGHDT and YYEEEE. With 3 bases removed from V and 2 bases from J, the gap between germline ends came to 17 bases. The CDR3 loop is CASSSSNRLINTEAFF. In DNA, the CDR3 is TGTGCCAGCAGCTCAAGTAACAGGCTAATTAACACTGAAGCTTTCTTT.

V usage is TRBV6-5 and J usage is TRBJ2-2; possible D gene TRBD1, 5 bases. Between the trimmed V and J ends, which lost 4 bases and 1 base, there was a span of 10 bases. The CDR3 contains 15 residues. The germline V gene encodes CDR1 MNHEY and CDR2 SVGAGI. The CDR3: CASSLQVMNTGELFF. The DNA of the CDR3 is TGTGCCAGCAGTTTACAGGTTATGAACACCGGGGAGCTGTTTTTT.

This clone was observed a single time. V is TRBV6-5 and J is TRBJ1-1; D is perhaps TRBD1 (6 bases). The germline CDR1 and CDR2 sequences are MNHEY and SVGAGI. The V end was cut by 5 bases, the J end by 3 bases, with 13 bases between. This CDR3 spans 14 amino acids. CDR3 sequence: CASSTRTVDTEAFF. CDR3 nucleotide sequence: TGTGCCAGCAGTACTCGGACAGTAGACACTGAAGCTTTCTTT.

This clone has just one count. V is TRBV24-1 and J is TRBJ2-3; 12 bases fit TRBD2. The CDR3 sequence is 15 residues long. Trimming cost V 4 bases and J 5 bases; bases outside gene matches: 3. The germline V gene encodes CDR1 KGHDR and CDR2 SFDVKD. CDR3 loop: CATSDTSGRIDTQYF. The DNA of the CDR3 is TGTGCCACCAGTGACACTAGCGGGAGGATAGATACGCAGTATTTT.

J is TRBJ2-3 and V is TRBV6-4; 9 bases are a match to TRBD2. The CDR3 runs to 16 residues. Germline V gene sequence: CDR1 MRHNA, CDR2 SNTAGT. V lost 3 bases to trimming and J lost 3 bases; unmatched junction nucleotides: 7. Here the CDR3 reads CASSEHSGRGTDTQYF. The CDR3 DNA is TGTGCCAGCAGTGAACATAGCGGGAGAGGTACAGATACGCAGTATTTT.

This clone appeared once. The CDR3 bases are TGTGCCAGCTTCCAAACGACCTCCTACGAGCAGTACTTC. Translating it yields CASFQTTSYEQYF. The rearrangement uses TRBV2 and TRBJ2-7; no firm D call. Germline V lookup: CDR1 SNHLY, CDR2 FYNNEI. V lost 8 bases, J lost 0 bases, and 11 bases lay in between. The CDR3 is 13 residues long.